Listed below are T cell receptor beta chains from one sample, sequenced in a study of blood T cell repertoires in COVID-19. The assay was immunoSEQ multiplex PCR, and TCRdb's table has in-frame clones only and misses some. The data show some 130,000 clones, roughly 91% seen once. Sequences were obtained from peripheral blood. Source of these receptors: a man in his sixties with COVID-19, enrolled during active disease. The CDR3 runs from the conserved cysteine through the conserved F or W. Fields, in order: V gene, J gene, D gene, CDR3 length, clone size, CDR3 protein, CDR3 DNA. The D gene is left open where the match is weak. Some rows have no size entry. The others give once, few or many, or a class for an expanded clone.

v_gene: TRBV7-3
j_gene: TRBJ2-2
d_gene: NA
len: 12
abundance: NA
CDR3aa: CASSLYSGELFF
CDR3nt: TGTGCCAGCAGCTTATACTCCGGGGAGCTGTTTTTT

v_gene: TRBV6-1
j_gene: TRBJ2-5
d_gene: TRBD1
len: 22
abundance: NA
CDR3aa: CASSEAATGGAVLIPYQETQYF
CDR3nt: TGTGCCAGCAGTGAAGCGGCGACAGGGGGCGCGGTCTTAATACCGTACCAAGAGACCCAGTACTTC

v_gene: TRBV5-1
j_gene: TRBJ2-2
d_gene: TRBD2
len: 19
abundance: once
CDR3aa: CASSLTGTSGDRDTGELFF
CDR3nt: TGCGCCAGCAGCTTAACCGGGACTAGCGGGGATCGTGACACCGGGGAGCTGTTTTTT

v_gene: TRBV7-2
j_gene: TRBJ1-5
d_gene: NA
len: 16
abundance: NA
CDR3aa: CASSLPGLPQNQPQHF
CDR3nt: TGTGCCAGCAGCCTTCCGGGTCTACCCCAAAATCAGCCCCAGCATTTT

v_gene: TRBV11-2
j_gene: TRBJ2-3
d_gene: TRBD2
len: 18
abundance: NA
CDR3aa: CASSLNGGTSGGGDTQYF
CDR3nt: TGTGCCAGCAGCTTAAATGGAGGGACTAGCGGGGGAGGGGATACGCAGTATTTT

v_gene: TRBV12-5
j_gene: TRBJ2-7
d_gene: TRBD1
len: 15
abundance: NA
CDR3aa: CASGLGTGPSYEQYF
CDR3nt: TGTGCTAGTGGTTTAGGGACAGGGCCCTCCTACGAGCAGTACTTC

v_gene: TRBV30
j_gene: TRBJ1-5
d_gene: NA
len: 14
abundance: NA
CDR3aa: CAWSVGQGNQPQHF
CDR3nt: TGTGCCTGGAGTGTCGGGCAGGGGAATCAGCCCCAGCATTTT

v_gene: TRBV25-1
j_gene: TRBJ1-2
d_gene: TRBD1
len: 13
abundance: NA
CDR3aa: CASSAQGALGYTF
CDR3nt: TGTGCCAGCAGTGCTCAGGGGGCACTTGGCTACACCTTC

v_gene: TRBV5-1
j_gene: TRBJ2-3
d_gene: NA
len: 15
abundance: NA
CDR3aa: CASSSTPPRTDTQYF
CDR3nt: TGCGCCAGCAGCTCTACCCCACCCCGCACAGATACGCAGTATTTT

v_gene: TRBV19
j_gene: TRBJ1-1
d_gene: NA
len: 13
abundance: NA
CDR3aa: CASSEGSGTEAFF
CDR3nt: TGTGCCAGTAGTGAGGGTTCGGGAACTGAAGCTTTCTTT

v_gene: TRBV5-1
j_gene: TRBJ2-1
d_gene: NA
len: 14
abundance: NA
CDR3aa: CASSYAGAVDEQFF
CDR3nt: TGCGCCAGCAGTTATGCGGGGGCGGTGGATGAGCAGTTCTTC

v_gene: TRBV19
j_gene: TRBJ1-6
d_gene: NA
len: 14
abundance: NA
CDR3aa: CASNYRITNSPLHF
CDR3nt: TGTGCCAGTAACTATAGGATAACTAATTCACCCCTCCACTTT

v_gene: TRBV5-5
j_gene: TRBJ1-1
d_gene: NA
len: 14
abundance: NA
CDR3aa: CASSSTGPNTEAFF
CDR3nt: TGTGCCAGCAGCAGTACAGGGCCGAACACTGAAGCTTTCTTT

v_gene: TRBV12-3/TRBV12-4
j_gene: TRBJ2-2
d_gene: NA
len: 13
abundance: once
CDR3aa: CASSRTGSGELFF
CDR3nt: TGTGCCAGCAGTCGCACAGGGTCCGGGGAGCTGTTTTTT

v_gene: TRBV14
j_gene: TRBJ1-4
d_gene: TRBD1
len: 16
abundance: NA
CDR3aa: CASSPTGGATNEKLFF
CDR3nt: TGTGCCAGCAGTCCGACAGGGGGAGCAACTAATGAAAAACTGTTTTTT

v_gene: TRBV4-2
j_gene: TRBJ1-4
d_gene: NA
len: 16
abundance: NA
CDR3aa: CASSQSAGRENEKLFF
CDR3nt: TGTGCCAGCAGCCAATCTGCAGGGAGGGAGAATGAAAAACTGTTTTTT

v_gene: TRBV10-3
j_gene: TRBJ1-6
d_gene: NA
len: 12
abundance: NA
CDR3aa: CAISDHDSPLHF
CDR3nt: TGTGCCATCAGTGATCATGATTCACCCCTCCACTTT

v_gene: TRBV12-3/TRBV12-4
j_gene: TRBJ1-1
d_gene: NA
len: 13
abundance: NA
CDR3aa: CASSLFAGTEAFF
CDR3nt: TGTGCCAGCAGTTTATTTGCGGGGACTGAAGCTTTCTTT

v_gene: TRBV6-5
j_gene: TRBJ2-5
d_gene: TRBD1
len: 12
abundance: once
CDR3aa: CATGQSRETQYF
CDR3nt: TGTGCCACGGGACAGTCAAGAGAGACCCAGTACTTC

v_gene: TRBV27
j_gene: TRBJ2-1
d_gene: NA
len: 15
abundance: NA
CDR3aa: CASTPPGETRNEQFF
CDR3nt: TGTGCCAGCACCCCACCAGGGGAAACAAGGAATGAGCAGTTCTTC

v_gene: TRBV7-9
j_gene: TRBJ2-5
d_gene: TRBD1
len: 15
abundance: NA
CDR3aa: CASSPDRVTQETQYF
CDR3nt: TGTGCCAGCAGCCCGGACAGGGTGACACAAGAGACCCAGTACTTC

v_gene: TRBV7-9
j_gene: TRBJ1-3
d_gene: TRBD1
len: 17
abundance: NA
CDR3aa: CASSLGDSGTSGNTIYF
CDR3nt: TGTGCCAGCAGCTTAGGGGACAGTGGGACCTCTGGAAACACCATATATTTT

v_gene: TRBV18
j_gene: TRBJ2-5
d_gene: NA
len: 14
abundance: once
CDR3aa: CASSPPGRGETQYF
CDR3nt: TGTGCCAGCTCACCACCTGGCAGGGGTGAGACCCAGTACTTC

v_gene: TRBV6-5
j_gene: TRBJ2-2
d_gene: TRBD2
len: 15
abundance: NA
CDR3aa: CASRSGGARTGELFF
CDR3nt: TGTGCCAGCAGATCCGGGGGGGCCCGAACCGGGGAGCTGTTTTTT

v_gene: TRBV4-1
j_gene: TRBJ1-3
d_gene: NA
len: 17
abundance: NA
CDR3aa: CASSQDPRGTGWFAIYF
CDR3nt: TGCGCCAGCAGCCAAGATCCGCGGGGCACTGGGTGGTTTGCCATATATTTT

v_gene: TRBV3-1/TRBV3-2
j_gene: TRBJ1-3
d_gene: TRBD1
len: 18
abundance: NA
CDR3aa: CASSARTGGPLSGNTIYF
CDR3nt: TGTGCCAGCAGCGCCCGGACAGGGGGCCCCCTCTCTGGAAACACCATATATTTT

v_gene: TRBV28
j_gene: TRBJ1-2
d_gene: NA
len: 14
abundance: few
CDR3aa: CASSSYRRGGASTF
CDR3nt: TGTGCCAGCAGTTCCTACCGCCGGGGAGGGGCCTCTACCTTC

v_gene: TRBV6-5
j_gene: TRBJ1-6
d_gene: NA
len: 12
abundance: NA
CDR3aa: CASSHRNSPLHF
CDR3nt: TGTGCCAGCAGTCACAGGAATTCACCCCTCCACTTT

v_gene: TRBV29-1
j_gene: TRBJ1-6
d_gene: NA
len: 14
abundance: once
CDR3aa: CSVKSQGGNSPLHF
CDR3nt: TGCAGCGTTAAGTCCCAGGGTGGCAATTCACCCCTCCACTTT

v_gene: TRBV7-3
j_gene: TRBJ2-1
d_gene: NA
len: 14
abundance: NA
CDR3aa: CASSLGGIYNEQFF
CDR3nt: TGTGCCAGCAGCTTGGGGGGTATCTACAATGAGCAGTTCTTC

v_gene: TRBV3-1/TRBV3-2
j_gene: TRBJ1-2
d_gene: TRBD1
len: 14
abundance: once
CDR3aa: CASSQTGQGYGYTF
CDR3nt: TGTGCCAGCAGCCAAACGGGACAGGGCTATGGCTACACCTTC

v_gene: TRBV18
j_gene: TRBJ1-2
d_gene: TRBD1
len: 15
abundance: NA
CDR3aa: CASSQGAGGFYGYTF
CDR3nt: TGTGCCAGCTCACAGGGGGCAGGAGGATTTTATGGCTACACCTTC

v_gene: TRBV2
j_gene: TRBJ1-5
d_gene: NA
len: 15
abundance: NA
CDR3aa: CASSEGQVGNQPQHF
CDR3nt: TGTGCCAGCAGTGAAGGACAGGTGGGCAATCAGCCCCAGCATTTT

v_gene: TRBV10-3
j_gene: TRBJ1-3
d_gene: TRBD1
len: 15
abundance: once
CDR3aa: CAISDTGGSGNTIYF
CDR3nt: TGTGCCATCAGTGACACAGGGGGCTCTGGAAACACCATATATTTT

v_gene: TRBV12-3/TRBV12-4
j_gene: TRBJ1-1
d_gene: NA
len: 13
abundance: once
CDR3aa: CASSLAGPGVAFF
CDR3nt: TGTGCCAGCAGTTTAGCGGGCCCCGGGGTGGCTTTCTTT

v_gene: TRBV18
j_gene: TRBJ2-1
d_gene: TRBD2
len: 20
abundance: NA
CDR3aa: CASSPRGRAGAETSYNEQFF
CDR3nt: TGTGCCAGCTCACCGAGGGGTCGAGCGGGGGCCGAAACCTCCTACAATGAGCAGTTCTTC

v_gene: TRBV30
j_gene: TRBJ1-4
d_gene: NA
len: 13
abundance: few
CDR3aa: CAWSVAGRTGWFF
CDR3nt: TGTGCCTGGAGTGTAGCAGGACGAACAGGCTGGTTTTTT

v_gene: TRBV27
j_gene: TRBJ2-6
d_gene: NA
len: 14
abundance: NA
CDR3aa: CASSEVSGANVLTF
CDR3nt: TGTGCCAGCAGTGAGGTGTCTGGGGCCAACGTCCTGACTTTC

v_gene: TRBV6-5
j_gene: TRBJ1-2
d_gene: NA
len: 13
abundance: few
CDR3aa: CASSFRGQMGYTF
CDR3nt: TGTGCCAGCAGTTTCCGTGGACAGATGGGCTACACCTTC

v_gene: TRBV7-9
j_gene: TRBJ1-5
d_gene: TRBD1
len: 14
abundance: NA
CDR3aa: CASSLTGANQPQHF
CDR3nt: TGTGCCAGCAGCCTGACAGGGGCTAATCAGCCCCAGCATTTT

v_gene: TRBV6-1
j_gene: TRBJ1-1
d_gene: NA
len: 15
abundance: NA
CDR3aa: CASSEKGGQLTEAFF
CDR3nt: TGTGCCAGCAGTGAGAAAGGAGGACAGCTCACTGAAGCTTTCTTT

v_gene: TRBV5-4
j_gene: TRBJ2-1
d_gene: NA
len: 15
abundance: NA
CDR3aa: CASSSLGGPYNEQFF
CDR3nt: TGTGCCAGCAGCTCCCTGGGGGGGCCCTACAATGAGCAGTTCTTC

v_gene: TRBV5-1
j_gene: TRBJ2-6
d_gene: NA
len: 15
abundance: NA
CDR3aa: CASSSPLLGANVLTF
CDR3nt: TGCGCCAGCAGCTCCCCTTTACTTGGGGCCAACGTCCTGACTTTC

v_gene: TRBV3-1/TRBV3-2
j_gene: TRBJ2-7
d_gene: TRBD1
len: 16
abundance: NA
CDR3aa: CASSHPGQGVAYEQYF
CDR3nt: TGTGCCAGCAGCCACCCGGGACAGGGGGTGGCCTACGAGCAGTACTTC

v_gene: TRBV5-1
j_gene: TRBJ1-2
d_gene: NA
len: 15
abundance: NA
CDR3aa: CASSLAGSVSGSYTF
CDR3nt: TGCGCCAGCAGCTTGGCCGGATCGGTCTCAGGTAGCTACACCTTC

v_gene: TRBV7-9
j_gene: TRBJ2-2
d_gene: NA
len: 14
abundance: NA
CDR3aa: CASSPTSNTGELFF
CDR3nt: TGTGCCAGCAGCCCTACCTCGAACACCGGGGAGCTGTTTTTT

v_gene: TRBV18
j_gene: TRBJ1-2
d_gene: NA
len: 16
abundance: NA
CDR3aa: CASSEGLGDSNYGYTF
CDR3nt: TGTGCCAGCTCAGAAGGCTTAGGGGATTCTAACTATGGCTACACCTTC

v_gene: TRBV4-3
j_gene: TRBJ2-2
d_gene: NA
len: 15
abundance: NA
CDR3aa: CASSQDYRETGELFF
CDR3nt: TGCGCCAGCAGCCAAGATTACAGAGAAACCGGGGAGCTGTTTTTT

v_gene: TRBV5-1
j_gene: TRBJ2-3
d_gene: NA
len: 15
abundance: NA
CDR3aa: CASSLDTLITDTQYF
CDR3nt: TGCGCCAGCAGCTTGGATACTCTAATCACAGATACGCAGTATTTT

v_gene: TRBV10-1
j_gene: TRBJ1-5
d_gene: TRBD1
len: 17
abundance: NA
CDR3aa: CASSSRTGIYSNQPQHF
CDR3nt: TGCGCCAGCAGTTCTCGGACAGGGATCTATAGCAATCAGCCCCAGCATTTT

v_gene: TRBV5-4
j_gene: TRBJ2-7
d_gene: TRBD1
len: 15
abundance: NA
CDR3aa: CASRTRAQGVNEQYF
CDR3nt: TGTGCCAGCAGAACCAGGGCACAGGGGGTAAACGAGCAGTACTTC

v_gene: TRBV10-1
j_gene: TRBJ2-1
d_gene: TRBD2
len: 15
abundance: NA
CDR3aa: CASSVGSGVYNEQFF
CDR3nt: TGCGCCAGCAGTGTGGGTAGCGGGGTCTACAATGAGCAGTTCTTC

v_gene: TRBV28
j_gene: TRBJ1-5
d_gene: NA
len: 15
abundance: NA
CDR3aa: CASSLVRVWNQPQHF
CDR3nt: TGTGCCAGCAGCCTGGTCAGGGTATGGAATCAGCCCCAGCATTTT

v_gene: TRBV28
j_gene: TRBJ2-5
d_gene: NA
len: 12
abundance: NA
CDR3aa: CASRQGGETQYF
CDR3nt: TGTGCCAGCAGACAGGGTGGGGAGACCCAGTACTTC

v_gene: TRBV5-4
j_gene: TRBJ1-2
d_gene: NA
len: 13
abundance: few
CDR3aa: CASSTEYGVEYTF
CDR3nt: TGTGCCAGCAGTACCGAGTATGGTGTCGAATACACCTTC

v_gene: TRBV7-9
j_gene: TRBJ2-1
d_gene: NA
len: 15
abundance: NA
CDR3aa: CASSSLGEVRNEQFF
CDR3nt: TGTGCCAGCAGCTCTCTGGGGGAGGTCCGGAATGAGCAGTTCTTC

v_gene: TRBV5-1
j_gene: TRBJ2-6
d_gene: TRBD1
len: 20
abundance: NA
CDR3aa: CASSRELTGGPWSGANVLTF
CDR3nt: TGCGCCAGCAGCCGGGAACTAACAGGGGGTCCCTGGTCTGGGGCCAACGTCCTGACTTTC